This T cell receptor (beta chain) is drawn from a study of neoadjuvant anti-PD-1 for oral cavity cancer. Study overall: Around day 43, patients without progression received a fourth nivolumab dose before surgery. The study's findings and limits: TCR analyses covered only a few patients per response group.

Germline values: CDR1 LNHDA, CDR2 SQIVND (reference sequence). V was shortened by 7 bases and J by 0 bases, with 3 bases between the two germline ends. The CDR3 contains 11 residues. PBMC libraries mostly used around 510 ng of input genomic DNA, with six replicates per sample. This table comes from immunoSEQ multiplex PCR, and its TCRdb copy is limited to in-frame clones, with some not included. The sample holds roughly 67,000 clones, about four fifths seen once. In the case of this clone: Its antigen remains unknown.

V gene TRBV19 combines with J gene TRBJ1-2, with no clear D. The source of this sequence is a person between 35 and 79 years old with oral cavity squamous cell carcinoma. The sequenced sample was PBMCs, obtained before nivolumab (anti-PD-1) treatment. As DNA, the CDR3 is TGTGCCAGTACTACTAACTATGGCTACACCTTC. Translated, it gives CASTTNYGYTF.